This TCR beta chain was identified during a study of T cell repertoires in cytomegalovirus infection. Study in general: CMV epitopes used comprised recently identified HLA-C-restricted ones and well-studied HLA-B-restricted ones.

A note on this clonotype: The antigen is not known.

Each CDR3 protein gets one entry after TCRdb re-called the reads with MiXCR. This sample has hundreds of thousands of distinct CDR3 sequences, with 25% to 35% found just once. Study observations and caveats: Using cumulative public TCR beta family frequency, the authors identified those who carried CMV together with the relevant HLA.

Sequenced material: cultured PBMCs, taken from culture after CMV antigen stimulation. This clonotype originated in a human donor in good health (CMV status not recorded). Some clones in this sample may be carry-over from other donors' samples.

The DNA for the CDR3 is TGTGCCAGCAGTTTACCCTGGGACGGGTTTGGCTACACCTTC. This sequence encodes CASSLPWDGFGYTF. The genes are TRBV28 and TRBJ1-2; perhaps TRBD1 as D (5 bases). CDR3 length: 14 residues. Between the trimmed V and J ends, which lost 2 bases and 7 bases, there was a span of 14 bases. CDR1 and CDR2 from the germline V gene are MDHEN and SYDVKM.